The clone carrying this T cell receptor (beta chain) appeared many times. Its antigen is undetermined. The data derive from a study of identical twins. Study-level findings and limits: Twin sharing of out-of-frame TCR alpha was underestimated by models in monozygotic pairs.

This CDR3 comprises 15 residues. Germline CDR1 and CDR2: LGHNA and YSLEER. With 0 bases removed from V and 0 bases from J, the gap between germline ends came to 8 bases. TCRdb reprocessed the 5' RACE reads with MiXCR, giving one entry per CDR3 protein. The repertoire holds 420,000 or so distinct CDR3 sequences, with less than 20% as singletons. Sequencing input: naive T cells sorted from blood. The sequence was obtained from a man aged 50 to 59 in good health. The chain combines TRBV4-3 with TRBJ1-2; tentative D call: TRBD1 (6 bases). The CDR3 bases are TGCGCCAGCAGCCAAGATGAGGGGGCTAACTATGGCTACACCTTC. Amino acids: CASSQDEGANYGYTF.